A selection of T cell receptor beta chains follows, all from one sample in a study of shared clonotypes between healthy human individuals. The method was immunoSEQ multiplex PCR; TCRdb's version includes in-frame clones alone and lacks a portion of them. The sample carries roughly 2 million clones, over 85% recorded once. Sequencing was done on a sample of naive CD4+ T cells sorted from blood. Receptors originate from a young man in good health. Each CDR3 is given without its conserved first and last residue. A D gene is named only where the DNA matches it firmly.

J gene: TRBJ1-5
V gene: TRBV28
D gene: .
CDR3 protein: ASSRGWASSNQPQH

J gene: TRBJ2-5
V gene: TRBV19
D gene: TRBD2
CDR3 protein: ASSLAGGGETQY

J gene: TRBJ1-1
V gene: TRBV6-5
D gene: .
CDR3 protein: ASRAGNTEAF

J gene: TRBJ1-2
V gene: TRBV9
D gene: .
CDR3 protein: ASSPYLGNGYT

J gene: TRBJ1-1
V gene: TRBV30
D gene: .
CDR3 protein: AWSVLGDSTEAF

J gene: TRBJ2-3
V gene: TRBV18
D gene: .
CDR3 protein: ASSPPGRGSTDTQY

J gene: TRBJ2-3
V gene: TRBV5-1
D gene: .
CDR3 protein: ASSLQVAMLTDTQY

J gene: TRBJ2-7
V gene: TRBV7-8
D gene: TRBD2
CDR3 protein: ASSLGLAGGDYEQY

J gene: TRBJ1-1
V gene: TRBV6-1
D gene: .
CDR3 protein: ASMGAMNTEAF

J gene: TRBJ1-2
V gene: TRBV28
D gene: .
CDR3 protein: ASSGGGYGYT

J gene: TRBJ1-1
V gene: TRBV28
D gene: .
CDR3 protein: ASSFQSRGTEAF

J gene: TRBJ2-1
V gene: TRBV5-1
D gene: TRBD2
CDR3 protein: ASSGRTSSYNEQF

J gene: TRBJ1-6
V gene: TRBV5-5
D gene: .
CDR3 protein: ASSTNRAFSYNSPLH

J gene: TRBJ1-6
V gene: TRBV6-5
D gene: .
CDR3 protein: ASSRASQNSPLH

J gene: TRBJ2-7
V gene: TRBV6-5
D gene: .
CDR3 protein: ASSYQGTRGSYEQY

J gene: TRBJ2-2
V gene: TRBV4-3
D gene: .
CDR3 protein: ASSQVPPGELF

J gene: TRBJ1-1
V gene: TRBV11-2
D gene: .
CDR3 protein: ASSLDGIGTEAF

J gene: TRBJ1-6
V gene: TRBV30
D gene: .
CDR3 protein: AWSVPGPLGYNSPLH

J gene: TRBJ2-1
V gene: TRBV4-3
D gene: TRBD2
CDR3 protein: ASSRLAGGTYNEQF

J gene: TRBJ2-1
V gene: TRBV11-2
D gene: TRBD2
CDR3 protein: ASSPSSGRADISYNEQF

J gene: TRBJ2-7
V gene: TRBV6-6
D gene: .
CDR3 protein: ASRNIEGYEQY

J gene: TRBJ1-1
V gene: TRBV6-5
D gene: .
CDR3 protein: VVEGAEAF

J gene: TRBJ2-7
V gene: TRBV19
D gene: .
CDR3 protein: ASSLDSGAVEQY

J gene: TRBJ2-5
V gene: TRBV10-1
D gene: .
CDR3 protein: ASSESGAETQY

J gene: TRBJ1-2
V gene: TRBV10-3
D gene: .
CDR3 protein: AISAVTSWGGYT

J gene: TRBJ2-2
V gene: TRBV5-4
D gene: TRBD2
CDR3 protein: ASSLVGGGRQYTGELF

J gene: TRBJ2-6
V gene: TRBV5-1
D gene: .
CDR3 protein: ASSLEDGSVANVLT

J gene: TRBJ1-1
V gene: TRBV25-1
D gene: .
CDR3 protein: ASSEPRESTEAF

J gene: TRBJ2-7
V gene: TRBV5-4
D gene: TRBD2
CDR3 protein: ASSMLAGGTYEQY

J gene: TRBJ2-5
V gene: TRBV9
D gene: TRBD1
CDR3 protein: ASSVDGTGKETQY

J gene: TRBJ1-5
V gene: TRBV28
D gene: TRBD1
CDR3 protein: ASSFIQGDQPQH

J gene: TRBJ2-2
V gene: TRBV7-7
D gene: .
CDR3 protein: ASSLEATGELF

J gene: TRBJ1-5
V gene: TRBV6-1
D gene: .
CDR3 protein: ASRDSNSNQPQH

J gene: TRBJ1-1
V gene: TRBV2
D gene: TRBD1
CDR3 protein: ASSEALPGGLNTEAF

J gene: TRBJ2-7
V gene: TRBV2
D gene: .
CDR3 protein: ASSETGGRYEQY

J gene: TRBJ1-4
V gene: TRBV2
D gene: .
CDR3 protein: ASSDAAKTNEKLF

J gene: TRBJ2-7
V gene: TRBV30
D gene: TRBD1
CDR3 protein: AWTIRTGWGEQY

J gene: TRBJ1-6
V gene: TRBV2
D gene: TRBD1
CDR3 protein: ASIKGRTGVSPLH

J gene: TRBJ1-4
V gene: TRBV5-4
D gene: .
CDR3 protein: ASGEGNEKLF

J gene: TRBJ2-3
V gene: TRBV27
D gene: TRBD2
CDR3 protein: ASARGDTDTQY

J gene: TRBJ2-1
V gene: TRBV2
D gene: .
CDR3 protein: ASSQALGGVGEQF

J gene: TRBJ2-7
V gene: TRBV6-5
D gene: TRBD2
CDR3 protein: ASRLGLDFVQY

J gene: .
V gene: TRBV9
D gene: TRBD2
CDR3 protein: ASSRLAGDPLEQY

J gene: TRBJ1-1
V gene: TRBV4-2
D gene: TRBD1
CDR3 protein: ASSPRGTGMNTEAF

J gene: TRBJ1-1
V gene: TRBV10-2
D gene: TRBD1
CDR3 protein: ASSGDSLNTEAF

J gene: TRBJ1-2
V gene: TRBV4-1
D gene: .
CDR3 protein: ASSQDWRQFPYGYT

J gene: TRBJ2-3
V gene: TRBV18
D gene: .
CDR3 protein: ASSPQGPDTQY

J gene: TRBJ2-3
V gene: TRBV10-3
D gene: .
CDR3 protein: ASSDADTQY

J gene: TRBJ2-1
V gene: TRBV29-1
D gene: TRBD1
CDR3 protein: SVRAGTGSNEQF

J gene: TRBJ1-1
V gene: TRBV18
D gene: .
CDR3 protein: ASSPDKGGGEAF

J gene: TRBJ2-7
V gene: TRBV7-9
D gene: TRBD1
CDR3 protein: ASSSGTGGHEQY

J gene: TRBJ2-3
V gene: TRBV10-3
D gene: .
CDR3 protein: AISAGEKGPTDTQY

J gene: TRBJ1-2
V gene: TRBV5-1
D gene: .
CDR3 protein: ASSLEYPGLNYGYT

J gene: TRBJ1-5
V gene: TRBV4-1
D gene: .
CDR3 protein: ASSQVGIWQASQPQH

J gene: TRBJ1-4
V gene: TRBV6-1
D gene: TRBD1
CDR3 protein: ASSGQGLGEKLF